One sample yielded the 26 T cell receptor beta chains listed below, sequenced in a study of T-cell memory formation after mild COVID-19. TCRdb reprocessed the 5' RACE reads via MiXCR and lists one record per CDR3 protein. The data hold approximately 270,000 distinct CDR3 sequences, with 15% to 20% observed a single time. Sequenced material: PBMCs or a T cell subset sorted from them (not recorded which). The receptors were gathered from a man aged 18 to 30 who had mild COVID-19 (a few samples of this study predate the infection). Cell type and time point are not known.

In its sample, this clonotype was seen a few times. The chain recombines TRBV7-3 with TRBJ2-3; 8 positions agree with TRBD2. The CDR3 is made up of 14 amino acids. The V gene's germline CDR1 is SGHTA and CDR2 FQGTGA. V was pared by 8 bases and J by 4 bases, with 8 bases of the junction left unmatched. This CDR3 reads CASAGGAYADTQYF. CDR3 sequence (DNA): TGTGCCAGCGCGGGGGGCGCCTATGCAGATACGCAGTATTTT.

This clonotype was observed at least ten times. V usage is TRBV5-1 and J usage is TRBJ2-7; 8 bases line up with TRBD1. Germline V gene lookup returns CDR1 SGHRS and CDR2 YFSETQ. The CDR3 is 15 residues long. Trimming removed 0 bases from V and 3 bases from J; junction bases left unmatched: 5. CDR3: CASSLGGQGHYEQYV. The DNA of the CDR3 is TGCGCCAGCAGCTTGGGTGGACAGGGCCACTACGAGCAGTACGTC.

This clonotype has more than one count but fewer than ten. The chain carries TRBV7-2 and TRBJ2-2; a weak D match, TRBD1 (5 bases). V was shortened by 5 bases and J by 7 bases, with 20 bases between the two germline ends. The CDR3 runs to 16 residues. Germline CDR1 reads SGHTA; CDR2 reads FQGNSA. In nucleotides, the CDR3 is TGTGCCAGCAGCAGAAGACGGGTGGGGCTCGGCGGGGAGCTGTTTTTT. It codes for CASSRRRVGLGGELFF.

The chain recombines TRBV12-3 or TRBV12-4 with TRBJ2-7; 13 nucleotides align to TRBD2. The J segment lost 0 bases and the V segment lost 5 bases, leaving 7 bases of the junction unmatched. The CDR3 is made up of 17 amino acids. The CDR3 DNA follows: TGTGCCAGCAGTCAGACTAGCGGGGGGCCTAGCTCCTACGAGCAGTACTTC. This translates into CASSQTSGGPSSYEQYF.

The chain uses TRBV7-2 and TRBJ1-1, with D possibly being TRBD1 (6 bases). The length of the CDR3 is 14 residues. Germline CDR1 SGHTA, CDR2 FQGNSA. V lost 5 bases, J lost 3 bases, and 13 bases lay in between. The CDR3: CASSPRRTDTEAFF. CDR3 DNA: TGTGCCAGCAGCCCGCGGCGGACAGACACTGAAGCTTTCTTT.

CDR3 nucleotides: TGTGCCAGCAGCCTCGACAGGGGTGCCTACGAGCAGTACTTC. Its translation is CASSLDRGAYEQYF. The chain is built from TRBV7-2 and TRBJ2-7, with TRBD1 identical over 8 bases. CDR3 size: 14 residues. The germline CDR1 and CDR2 sequences are SGHTA and FQGNSA. V gave up 5 bases and J gave up 2 bases; unmatched junction bases: 5.

This clonotype was detected only a few times. This chain links TRBV28 with TRBJ2-7; TRBD2 matches at 7 bases. CDR1 and CDR2 (germline): MDHEN, SYDVKM. With 8 bases clipped from V and 3 bases from J, the junction kept 10 bases outside the gene matches. The length of the CDR3 is 14 residues. The CDR3 sequence is CASGGGESRYEQYV. CDR3 bases: TGTGCCAGCGGTGGGGGGGAATCGCGCTACGAGCAGTACGTC.

The J gene is TRBJ1-2, the V gene TRBV5-1; 9 positions agree with TRBD1. CDR1 and CDR2 (germline): SGHRS, YFSETQ. This CDR3 is built from 14 residues. The trim removed 2 bases at V and 3 bases at J, leaving 2 bases unmatched. The DNA for the CDR3 is TGCGCCAGCAGCTTACAGGGGGCTCACTATGGCTACACCTTC. This encodes CASSLQGAHYGYTF.

This clonotype appeared a few times. The V gene is TRBV20-1, the J gene TRBJ2-7, with 12 bases matching TRBD2. This CDR3 is 18 amino acids long. Per the germline V gene, CDR1 is DFQATT and CDR2 is SNEGSKA (reference sequence). The V segment lost 2 bases and the J segment 5 bases; nucleotides outside the gene matches: 16. The CDR3, as DNA: TGCAGTGCTAGATCCAAGCGGCTAGCGGGGGGGCCTAGGAACGAGCAGTACGTC. This sequence encodes CSARSKRLAGGPRNEQYV.

This clonotype was observed a handful of times. The chain is built from TRBV27 and TRBJ1-1, with TRBD1 identical over 9 bases. This CDR3 comprises 15 residues. Germline trimming cut 3 bases from V and 8 bases from J; bases unmatched to any gene: 10. Germline V gene lookup returns CDR1 MNHEY and CDR2 SMNVEV (reference sequence). The CDR3 loop reads CASSLGHRGPVEAFF. The CDR3, as DNA: TGTGCCAGCAGTTTGGGCCACAGGGGGCCGGTAGAAGCTTTCTTT.

The chain carries TRBV11-2 and TRBJ1-1; TRBD1 might be the D (6 bases). V shed 5 bases and J shed 6 bases, with 13 bases lying between them. Germline V lookup: CDR1 SGHAT, CDR2 FQNNGV. The CDR3 has 13 amino acids. CDR3 region: CASSLGGSPEAFF. In nucleotides, the CDR3 is TGTGCCAGCAGCCTCGGGGGCAGCCCTGAAGCTTTCTTT.

V is TRBV7-9 and J is TRBJ1-3; TRBD1 aligns across 11 bases. The CDR3 is made up of 16 amino acids. Germline CDR1 is SEHNR and CDR2 is FQNEAQ (reference sequence). V lost 11 bases and J lost 0; bases outside the gene matches: 9. As DNA, the CDR3 is TGTGCCTCACGCACGGGGACAGGGGGCTCTGGAAACACCATATATTTT. Translated: CASRTGTGGSGNTIYF.

This clonotype came up many times. As DNA, the CDR3 is TGTGCCATCAAGCGGGACAGGGTATCAGATACGCAGTATTTT. It encodes CAIKRDRVSDTQYF. The rearrangement joins TRBV28 to TRBJ2-3; 9 nucleotides align to TRBD1. The CDR3 runs to 14 residues. V shed 10 bases and J 4 bases; nucleotides not matched to a gene: 9. Germline CDR1 and CDR2: MDHEN and SYDVKM.

This clonotype was detected a few times. The V gene is TRBV4-2, the J gene TRBJ1-1; 7 nucleotides match TRBD1. Germline lookup yields CDR1 LGHNA and CDR2 YNFKEQ. The CDR3 is 14 residues long. The ends lost 4 bases at V and 3 bases at J; junction bases unmatched: 5. The chain's CDR3 is CASSPGQPDTEAFF. CDR3 DNA: TGTGCCAGCAGCCCGGGACAGCCAGACACTGAAGCTTTCTTT.

This clonotype was seen repeatedly, ten times or more. DNA of the CDR3: TGTGCCAGCAGCTTAGAGAGCTATGGCTACACCTTC. It encodes CASSLESYGYTF. The chain carries TRBV7-2 and TRBJ1-2; D is unclear. The germline V gene has CDR1 SGHTA and CDR2 FQGNSA. V lost 1 base to trimming and J lost 4 bases, with 4 bases between them. The CDR3 runs 12 residues.

This clonotype was seen repeatedly, ten times or more. The chain links TRBV4-1 to TRBJ1-2; D is undetermined. The CDR3 is made up of 15 amino acids. Trimming shortened V by 0 bases and J by 4 bases, and 12 bases separated the two germline ends. CDR1 is MGHRA and CDR2 is YSYEKL in the germline V gene. Here the CDR3 reads CASSQEGRARYGYTF. CDR3 sequence (DNA): TGCGCCAGCAGCCAAGAAGGCCGCGCGCGCTATGGCTACACCTTC.

V gene TRBV9 combines with J gene TRBJ2-2; TRBD1 matches at 10 bases. The CDR3 consists of 16 residues. From germline, CDR1 is SGDLS and CDR2 YYNGEE. V dropped 3 bases and J dropped 4; count of bases not matched to a gene: 6. In DNA form, the CDR3 reads TGTGCCAGCAGCGACGACAGGGGGCTGGGCACCGGGGAGCTGTTTTTT. Translation gives CASSDDRGLGTGELFF.

The rearrangement links TRBV12-3 or TRBV12-4 to TRBJ1-1; D is perhaps TRBD1 (5 bases). This CDR3 has 14 amino acids. V was clipped by 4 bases and J by 1 base, with 10 bases between them. The CDR3: CASSSLTANTEAFF. Written as DNA, the CDR3 is TGTGCCAGCAGTTCACTGACAGCGAACACTGAAGCTTTCTTT.

There are a few counts of this clonotype. V is TRBV7-2 and J is TRBJ2-3; D might be TRBD1 (6 bases). The CDR3 has 16 amino acids. Germline assignment: CDR1 SGHTA and CDR2 FQGNSA. Trimming removed 5 bases from V and 0 bases from J, with 15 bases in between. The CDR3 region has the DNA TGTGCCAGCAGCGGACAGCTTGCAACTAGCACAGATACGCAGTATTTT. Amino acid sequence: CASSGQLATSTDTQYF.

The chain uses TRBV6-1 and TRBJ2-7; 10 nucleotides match TRBD1. The CDR3 consists of 18 residues. Germline trimming cut 4 bases from V and 3 bases from J; bases unmatched to any gene: 15. The germline gives CDR1 MNHNS, CDR2 SASEGT. CDR3 sequence (DNA): TGTGCCAGCAGTGGGGACTCTCGGGACAGGGGATTTAGCTACGAGCAGTACTTC. It codes for CASSGDSRDRGFSYEQYF.

The sample holds a few counts of this clonotype. V gene TRBV29-1 combines with J gene TRBJ1-1; unclear D gene. V gave up 4 bases and J gave up 6 bases, with 12 bases separating them. This CDR3 has 12 amino acids. Germline-derived CDR1 and CDR2 are SQVTM and ANQGSEA. CDR3 sequence reads: CSVVPRFAEAFF. The DNA of the CDR3 is TGCAGCGTTGTCCCGAGATTCGCTGAAGCTTTCTTT.

The chain employs TRBV10-3 and TRBJ2-3, with TRBD1 identical over 7 bases. Per germline, CDR1 ENHRY and CDR2 SYGVKD. J was trimmed by 0 bases and V by 11 bases; bases with no gene match: 17. The CDR3 sequence is 17 residues long. The CDR3 is CASRRGTAQTSTDTQYF. The CDR3 bases are TGTGCCTCGAGACGAGGGACAGCACAGACTAGCACAGATACGCAGTATTTT.

This clonotype was observed a handful of times. The chain joins TRBV9 to TRBJ2-2; no clear D gene. The CDR3 consists of 14 residues. Deletions cut 0 bases from V and 6 bases from J, with 9 bases between. From germline, CDR1 is SGDLS and CDR2 YYNGEE. CDR3 residues: CASSVDLGPGELFF. CDR3 sequence (DNA): TGTGCCAGCAGCGTAGATTTAGGCCCCGGGGAGCTGTTTTTT.

This chain links TRBV29-1 with TRBJ1-4; D gene uncertain. Trimming left V 7 bases short and J 0 bases short, with 9 bases between. Germline lookup yields CDR1 SQVTM and CDR2 ANQGSEA. The CDR3 totals 13 residues. The CDR3 is CSGSDATNEKLFF. The CDR3 DNA sequence: TGCAGCGGTAGCGATGCAACTAATGAAAAACTGTTTTTT.

This clonotype was found a few times. This chain links TRBV14 with TRBJ2-5, with 8 bases identical to TRBD2. V shed 0 bases and J 5 bases; nucleotides not matched to a gene: 5. The CDR3 is 15 amino acids. Germline CDR1 is SGHDN and CDR2 is FVKESK. As DNA, the CDR3 is TGTGCCAGCAGCCAAGATAGCGGGACCCTCGAGACCCAGTACTTC. Translating it yields CASSQDSGTLETQYF.

This clonotype was seen a few times. J is TRBJ2-2 and V is TRBV6-2 or TRBV6-3, with 10 bases aligning to TRBD1. Germline V CDR1 and CDR2: MNHEY, SVGEGT. This CDR3 is built from 16 residues. Losses at the gene ends were 5 bases for V and 6 bases for J; bases not matched to a gene: 9. Here the CDR3 reads CASSPPRDRGSGELFF. For the CDR3, the DNA is TGTGCCAGCAGTCCCCCCCGGGACAGGGGTTCCGGGGAGCTGTTTTTT.